The clone carrying this T cell receptor beta chain was counted at least ten times. Antigen: not known. Samples each had at least 5 micrograms of total RNA extracted. These data originate in a study of blood T cells in healthy people across ages. General study results and limits: Diversity of TCR beta per million T cells declined in a roughly linear way with age.

Together with a sample-barcoded 5' primer, a J-beta primer mix was included in a second PCR lasting roughly 6 to 12 cycles. TCRdb used MiXCR to reprocess the 5' RACE reads, holding one entry per CDR3 protein. The table lists some 940,000 distinct CDR3 sequences, 25% to 35% of them singletons. These same records also appear under a second study, on T cells of mothers and their children.

Specimen: blood. The TCR originated in a woman in her thirties or forties in good health.

CDR3 region: CASSPRGAGNTIYF. The DNA for the CDR3 is TGTGCCAGCAGCCCGAGGGGGGCTGGAAACACCATATATTTT. The V gene is TRBV3-1, the J gene TRBJ1-3, with D possibly TRBD1 on 6 matching bases. Trimming removed 4 bases from V and 2 bases from J, with 9 bases in between. The CDR3 spans 14 residues. Germline lookup yields CDR1 LGHDT and CDR2 YNNKEL (reference sequence).